This TCR beta chain is from a study of beta chain features in type 1 diabetes. The overall study: No age, gender or cell yield differences were seen between patients and healthy donors. Study findings and constraints: More deletions and fewer insertions at VDJ junctions were seen in type 1 diabetes patients. Overrepresentation of cells with high TCR expression could result from cDNA sequencing.

Since all of the isolated RNA was reverse transcribed, expressed TCRB transcripts were what got sequenced. TCRdb's table, derived via immunoSEQ multiplex PCR, lists solely in-frame clones and lacks some. The sample records around 310,000 clones, approximately 11% being singletons. A note on this clone: What it binds is not known.

Naive, central memory, regulatory and stem cell-like memory cells within the CD4+ compartment were sorted using CD45RO/CCR7/CD25/CD127/CD95/CD27. The V gene end was trimmed by 5 bases and the J gene end by 4 bases; junction bases not matched to a gene: 10. Germline V gene sequence: CDR1 MGHRA, CDR2 YSYEKL. The CDR3 extends over 16 amino acids. This clonotype originated in a woman aged 25 to 39 in good health. J is TRBJ2-1 and V is TRBV4-1, with 8 bases that match TRBD2. Input material: naive CD4+ T cells from blood. CDR3 bases: TGCGCCAGCAGCACCTTTAGCGGGAAATTATACAATGAGCAGTTCTTC. Translation gives CASSTFSGKLYNEQFF.